The present TCR beta chain was sequenced within a study of blood T cell repertoires in COVID-19. Turning to the study itself: Specimens from acute and convalescent COVID-19 originated in the United States, Italy and Spain. Nucleic acid was either cDNA or gDNA, and it came from T cells, B-cell-depleted T cells, or PBMCs.

A single count supports this clone. How the authors handled the data: By means of reference gene primer amplification, nucleated cell counts were estimated. Using immunoSEQ multiplex PCR, the repertoire was profiled, and TCRdb retains in-frame clones only, with some absent. The V and J calls and clone size come from that table; D and trimming were worked out from the DNA. The sample comprises 120,000 or so clones, approximately 80% of which are singletons, and 12% rests with the top ten. V lost 1 base to trimming and J lost 2 bases; unmatched junction nucleotides: 5. The length of the CDR3 is 16 residues. CDR1 is SGHTA and CDR2 is FQGNSA in the germline V gene.

The chain joins TRBV7-2 to TRBJ1-3, with TRBD1 identical over 7 bases. Source material: peripheral blood. This TCR derives from a human donor in a cohort sampled during active COVID-19. CDR3 nucleotides: TGTGCCAGCAGCTTAGTCCCAACAGGGGCTGGAAACACCATATATTTT. Protein: CASSLVPTGAGNTIYF.